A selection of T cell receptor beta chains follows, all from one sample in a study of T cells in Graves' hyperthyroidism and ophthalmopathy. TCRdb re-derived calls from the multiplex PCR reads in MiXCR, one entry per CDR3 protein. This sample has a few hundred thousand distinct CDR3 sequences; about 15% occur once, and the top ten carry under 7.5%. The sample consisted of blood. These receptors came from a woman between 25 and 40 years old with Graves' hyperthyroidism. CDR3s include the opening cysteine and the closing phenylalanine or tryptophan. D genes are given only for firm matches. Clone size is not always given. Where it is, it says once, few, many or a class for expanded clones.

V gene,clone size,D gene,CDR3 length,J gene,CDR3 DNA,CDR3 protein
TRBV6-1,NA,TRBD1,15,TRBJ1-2,TGTGCCAGCAGGGGCTACCAGGGGGATAACTATGGCTACACCTTC,CASRGYQGDNYGYTF
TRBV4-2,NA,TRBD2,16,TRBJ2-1,TGTGCCAGCAGCCTCGGGACTAGCGGGAGGGCCAATGAGCAGTTCTTC,CASSLGTSGRANEQFF
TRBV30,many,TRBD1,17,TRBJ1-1,TGTGCCTGGAGTGTAATGTCGAATTCCCACAGGGGCACTGAAGCTTTCTTT,CAWSVMSNSHRGTEAFF
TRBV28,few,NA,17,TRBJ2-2,TGTGCCAGCAGTTCCACCAGTTGGGGGGTCCGGACCGGGGAGCTGTTTTTT,CASSSTSWGVRTGELFF
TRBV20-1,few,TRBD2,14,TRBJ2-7,TGCAGTGCTAGACGTCTAGCGGATCCTACGAAGCAGTACTTC,CSARRLADPTKQYF
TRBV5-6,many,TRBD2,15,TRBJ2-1,TGTGCCAGCAGCTTAGAAGCTAGCGGGGGCAATGAGCAGTTCTTC,CASSLEASGGNEQFF
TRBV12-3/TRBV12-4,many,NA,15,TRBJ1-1,TGTGCCAGCAGTTTAGCGCACTTACAGGGTACTGAAGCTTTCTTT,CASSLAHLQGTEAFF
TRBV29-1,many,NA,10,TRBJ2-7,TGCAGCGTTGGGTCAGACGAGCAGTACTTC,CSVGSDEQYF
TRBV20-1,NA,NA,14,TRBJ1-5,TGCAGTGCTAGAGGGGGGGCAGGCAATCAGCCCCAGCATTTT,CSARGGAGNQPQHF
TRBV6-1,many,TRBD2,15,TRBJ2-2,TGCGCCAGCCGGACTAGCGGTTCGAACACCGGGGAGCTGTTTTTT,CASRTSGSNTGELFF
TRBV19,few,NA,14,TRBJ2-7,TGTGCCAGTAGTAATTCCATGGGGTCCAACGAGCAGTACTTC,CASSNSMGSNEQYF
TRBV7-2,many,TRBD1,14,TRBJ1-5,TGTGCCAGCAGCTTAGTCCACAGGGGTCAGCCCCAGCATTTT,CASSLVHRGQPQHF
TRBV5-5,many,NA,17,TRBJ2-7,TGTGCCAGCAGCTTGGCGGGCGGCCCCTATCTCCCCGACGAGCAGTACTTC,CASSLAGGPYLPDEQYF
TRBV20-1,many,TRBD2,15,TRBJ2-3,TGCAGTGCTAGAGCACTAGCGGGAGCCACAGATACGCAGTATTTT,CSARALAGATDTQYF
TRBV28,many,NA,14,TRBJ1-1,TGTGCCAGCAGTCTCCGGGGGGAGTACACTGAAGCTTTCTTT,CASSLRGEYTEAFF
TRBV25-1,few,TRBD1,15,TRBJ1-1,TGTGCCAGCAGTGGTTCCGGGACAGGGTTGGATGAAGCTTTCTTT,CASSGSGTGLDEAFF
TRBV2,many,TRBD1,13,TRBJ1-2,TGTGCCAGCAGAGAGACAGGGATCTATGGCTACACCTTC,CASRETGIYGYTF
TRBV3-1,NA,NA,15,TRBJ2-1,TGTGCCAGCAGCGGCTGGGAGACTAGTTTATACGAGCAGTTCTTC,CASSGWETSLYEQFF
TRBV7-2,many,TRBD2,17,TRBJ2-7,TGTGCCAGCAGCTTAAGGGGGGCGACTAGCGGGAGGGGCGAGCAGTACTTC,CASSLRGATSGRGEQYF
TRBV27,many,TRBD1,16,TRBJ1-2,TGTGCCAGCAGTTTAGATGGACAGGGATGGACCTATGGCTACACCTTC,CASSLDGQGWTYGYTF
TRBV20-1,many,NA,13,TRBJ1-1,TGCAGTGTTCATCCCACGGTGAACACTGAAGCTTTCTTT,CSVHPTVNTEAFF
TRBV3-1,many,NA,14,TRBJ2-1,TGTGCCAGCAGCCAAGGGGCCGGGGGCAATGAGCAGTTCTTC,CASSQGAGGNEQFF
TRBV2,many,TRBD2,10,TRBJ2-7,TGTGCCAGCACTAGCGGTGAGCAGTACTTC,CASTSGEQYF
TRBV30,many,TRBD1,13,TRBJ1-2,TGTGCCTGGAACAGGGACAGCGACTATGGCTACACCTTC,CAWNRDSDYGYTF
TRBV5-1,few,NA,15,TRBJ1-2,TGCGCCAGCAGCTTGGCGGGCAGGGAGGGCTATGGCTACACCTTC,CASSLAGREGYGYTF
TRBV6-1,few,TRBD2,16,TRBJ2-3,TGTGCCAGCAGTGAAGGACTAGCGGGAGTCTTCGATACGCAGTATTTT,CASSEGLAGVFDTQYF
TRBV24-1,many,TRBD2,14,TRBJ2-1,TGTGCCACCAGCTCTAGCGGGGCTGACAATGAGCAGTTCTTC,CATSSSGADNEQFF
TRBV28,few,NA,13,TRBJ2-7,TGTGCCAGCAGTTTACCGTACATCTACGAGCAGTACTTC,CASSLPYIYEQYF
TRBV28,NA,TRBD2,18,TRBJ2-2,TGTGCCAGCAGTTGGGAGCCAGCGGGAGGGCCCGACACCGGGGAGCTGTTTTTT,CASSWEPAGGPDTGELFF
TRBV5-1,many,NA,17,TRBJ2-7,TGCGCCAGCAGCTTCATCGGTGAGGGACGGTCGACCTACGAGCAGTACTTC,CASSFIGEGRSTYEQYF
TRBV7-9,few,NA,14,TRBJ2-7,TGTGCCAGCAGCTCCCGGGACCAGTCCTACGAGCAGTACTTC,CASSSRDQSYEQYF
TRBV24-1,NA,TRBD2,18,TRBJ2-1,TGTGCCAGCAGCCCCGGGACTAGCGGGAGGGTCTCCTACAGTGAGCAGTTCTTC,CASSPGTSGRVSYSEQFF
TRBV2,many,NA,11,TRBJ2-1,TGTGCCAGCACCGGATGGGATGAGCAGTTCTTC,CASTGWDEQFF
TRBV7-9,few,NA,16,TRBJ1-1,TGTGCCAGCAGCTTAGTTACCGGCAGGGGGAACACTGAAGCTTTCTTT,CASSLVTGRGNTEAFF
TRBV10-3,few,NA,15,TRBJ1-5,TGTGCCATCAGTGAGTCAGGCACAGAATATCAGCCCCAGCATTTT,CAISESGTEYQPQHF
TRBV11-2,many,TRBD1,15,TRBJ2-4,TGTGCCAGCAGCTCCATTGGACAGGGGAAAAACATTCAGTACTTC,CASSSIGQGKNIQYF
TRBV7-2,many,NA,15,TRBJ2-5,TGTGCCAGCAGCTCGGACTACGGGCTGGTAGAGACCCAGTACTTC,CASSSDYGLVETQYF
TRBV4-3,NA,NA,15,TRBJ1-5,TGCGCCAGCAGCCAAGGGGTAGGGCCCAATCAGCCCCAGCATTTT,CASSQGVGPNQPQHF
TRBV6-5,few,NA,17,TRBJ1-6,TGTGCCAGCAGTTACTCAGGCTCGACGCTGGATAATTCACCCCTCCACTTT,CASSYSGSTLDNSPLHF
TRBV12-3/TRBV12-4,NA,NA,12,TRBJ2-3,TGTGCCAGCAGAATACAGGGATTTGCGCAGTATTTT,CASRIQGFAQYF
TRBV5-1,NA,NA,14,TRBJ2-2,TGCGCCAGCAGCCCACAGGATATCACCGGGGAGCTGTTTTTT,CASSPQDITGELFF
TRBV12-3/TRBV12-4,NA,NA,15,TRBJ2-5,TGTGCCAGCAGTTTCCTTGAAGCGTACCAAGAGACCCAGTACTTC,CASSFLEAYQETQYF
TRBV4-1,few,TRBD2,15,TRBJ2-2,TGCGCCAGCAGCCAAGGACTAGCGGACACCGGGGAGCTGTTTTTT,CASSQGLADTGELFF
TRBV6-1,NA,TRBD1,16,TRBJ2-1,TGTGCCAGCGTTATACAACCGGGACAGTCTTACAATGAGCAGTTCTTC,CASVIQPGQSYNEQFF
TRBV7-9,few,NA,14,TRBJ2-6,TGTGCCAGCCCCCTGGGGTCTGGGGCCAACGTCCTGACTTTC,CASPLGSGANVLTF
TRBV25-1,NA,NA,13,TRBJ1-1,TGTGCCAGCAGTGAATATGACGACAGTGAAGCTTTCTTT,CASSEYDDSEAFF
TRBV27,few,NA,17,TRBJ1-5,TGTGCCAGCAGTTTAAGGTCACAGCGATATAGCAATCAGCCCCAGCATTTT,CASSLRSQRYSNQPQHF
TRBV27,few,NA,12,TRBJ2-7,TGTGCCAGCAGTTTACCCCAATACGAGCAGTACTTC,CASSLPQYEQYF
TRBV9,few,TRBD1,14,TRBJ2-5,TGTGCCAGCAGCGGCACAGGGGGCCGGGTGACCCAGTACTTC,CASSGTGGRVTQYF